The 20 T cell receptor beta chains reported below all come from one sample, sequenced in a study of early T cells in non-severe SARS-CoV-2 infection. MiXCR, applied by TCRdb to the 5' RACE reads, yields one record per CDR3 protein. The repertoire holds 55,000 to 75,000 distinct CDR3 sequences, with 12% as singletons. The specimen sequenced was whole blood. All receptors derive from an adult who was a healthcare worker with PCR-confirmed SARS-CoV-2 infection or an uninfected control (not recorded which).

The chain recombines TRBV2 with TRBJ2-3, with D unclear. The V and J ends lost 6 bases and 6 bases respectively, with 7 bases between them. The CDR3 runs 11 residues. CDR1 SNHLY and CDR2 FYNNEI come from the germline V gene. The chain's CDR3 is CASSYQDTQYF. The CDR3, as DNA: TGTGCCAGCAGCTACCAGGATACGCAGTATTTT.

The table lists this clonotype with a few counts. The chain joins TRBV29-1 to TRBJ1-1; D gene unclear. Trimming removed 5 bases from V and 7 bases from J, with 8 bases in between. Germline assignment: CDR1 SQVTM and CDR2 ANQGSEA. The CDR3 length is 10 residues. This chain's CDR3 is CSVSHYEAFF. In DNA form, the CDR3 reads TGCAGCGTTAGTCACTATGAAGCTTTCTTT.

This clonotype was detected a few times. The chain recombines TRBV3-1 with TRBJ2-2; D uncertain. Germline V gives CDR1 LGHDT, CDR2 YNNKEL (reference sequence). The V gene lost 4 bases and the J gene lost 5 bases, with 5 bases spanning the gap. The CDR3 spans 12 residues. CDR3 DNA sequence: TGTGCCAGCAGCCTCGAGACCGGGGAGCTGTTTTTT. Translation gives CASSLETGELFF.

This clonotype was seen a handful of times. In nucleotides, the CDR3 is TGTGCCAGCAGCTTAGAGGTCCGCGGGACAGGAGAGACCCAGTACTTC. This gives the protein CASSLEVRGTGETQYF. The chain employs TRBV7-9 and TRBJ2-5, with TRBD1 matching over 8 bases. Trimming removed 1 base from V and 4 bases from J; junction bases left unmatched: 8. In germline, CDR1 is SEHNR, CDR2 FQNEAQ (reference sequence). The CDR3 is made up of 16 amino acids.

This clonotype was observed many times. V gene TRBV20-1 combines with J gene TRBJ2-7; TRBD1 might be the D (6 bases). The CDR3 contains 14 residues. Trimming removed 1 base from V and 2 bases from J, with 12 bases in between. Per germline, CDR1 DFQATT and CDR2 SNEGSKA (reference sequence). CDR3 region: CSARGQGRAYEQYF. In DNA, the CDR3 is TGCAGTGCTAGAGGTCAGGGGCGTGCCTACGAGCAGTACTTC.

The genes are TRBV9 and TRBJ2-2, with D unresolved. The germline V and J ends were trimmed by 4 bases and 5 bases, with 6 bases remaining between them. The CDR3 is 12 residues long. Germline V gene lookup returns CDR1 SGDLS and CDR2 YYNGEE. CDR3 in amino acids: CASSQPTGELFF. The CDR3 coding sequence is TGTGCCAGCAGCCAGCCTACCGGGGAGCTGTTTTTT.

In nucleotides, the CDR3 is TGTGCCAGTAGTCCGGACGGCTCGGAGACCCAGTACTTC. Translating it yields CASSPDGSETQYF. This chain connects TRBV19 to TRBJ2-5, with no clear D. The CDR3 loop spans 13 amino acids. V gave up 5 bases and J gave up 5 bases, with 12 bases separating them. The germline V gene encodes CDR1 LNHDA and CDR2 SQIVND (reference sequence).

This clonotype appeared many times. The chain joins TRBV7-8 to TRBJ1-1; tentatively, D is TRBD1 (5 bases). The CDR3 consists of 14 residues. CDR1 and CDR2 from the germline V gene are SGHVS and FQNEAQ. Trimming took off 3 bases at V and 5 bases at J, with 13 bases between the two ends. CDR3 DNA sequence: TGTGCCAGCAGCTTCGGAAGAGGGACGACTGAAGCTTTCTTT. This gives the protein CASSFGRGTTEAFF.

This chain joins TRBV20-1 and TRBJ2-3; TRBD2 might be the D (6 bases). This CDR3 spans 14 amino acids. Trimming took off 6 bases at V and 4 bases at J, with 17 bases between the two ends. From germline, CDR1 is DFQATT and CDR2 SNEGSKA (reference sequence). The CDR3 is CSAPGLSPADTQYF. CDR3 DNA sequence: TGCAGTGCGCCGGGACTCTCCCCCGCAGATACGCAGTATTTT.

This clonotype was seen repeatedly, ten times or more. In DNA, the CDR3 is TGTGCCAGCAGCCAGTCGGGACAGGGGGCTGGAAACACCATATATTTT. It is translated as CASSQSGQGAGNTIYF. The V call is TRBV4-2, the J call TRBJ1-3; 11 bases line up with TRBD1. Germline V CDR1 and CDR2: LGHNA, YNFKEQ. Trimming at V came to 3 bases and at J to 2 bases, leaving 3 bases not matched to a gene. There are 16 residues in the CDR3.

This clonotype was detected ten times or more. The CDR3, as DNA: TGTGCCAGCAGCCAAGAACCGGGTCGCCTTTCCTACGAGCAGTACTTC. The encoded protein is CASSQEPGRLSYEQYF. The V and J genes are TRBV3-1 and TRBJ2-7; D unresolved. V lost 0 bases, J lost 1 base, and 13 bases lay in between. Germline V lookup: CDR1 LGHDT, CDR2 YNNKEL (reference sequence). There are 16 residues in the CDR3.

This clonotype was picked up many times. The V and J genes are TRBV18 and TRBJ1-2; 8 bases match TRBD1. V shed 2 bases and J 8 bases; nucleotides not matched to a gene: 4. This CDR3 contains 13 residues. Germline CDR1 reads KGHSH; CDR2 reads LQKENI. CDR3 DNA: TGTGCCAGCTCACCATCGGACAGGGACGGCTACACCTTC. Translation: CASSPSDRDGYTF.

This chain connects TRBV19 to TRBJ1-3; D is undetermined. Germline V gives CDR1 LNHDA, CDR2 SQIVND (reference sequence). The ends were cut back, 3 bases at V and 1 base at J, with 7 bases in the middle. This CDR3 has 14 amino acids. DNA for the CDR3: TGTGCCAGTAGTATTCGCGGATCTGGAAACACCATATATTTT. This codes for CASSIRGSGNTIYF.

This clonotype was observed at least ten times. The V gene is TRBV4-2, the J gene TRBJ2-7; 7 bases agree with TRBD2. Germline V lookup: CDR1 LGHNA, CDR2 YNFKEQ. Germline trimming cut 0 bases from V and 1 base from J; bases unmatched to any gene: 6. CDR3 size: 16 residues. CDR3 nucleotides: TGTGCCAGCAGCCAAGAACCCGGGGGGACGTCCTACGAGCAGTACTTC. Translated: CASSQEPGGTSYEQYF.

This clonotype occurred a few times. The chain employs TRBV7-9 and TRBJ2-7, with D unresolved. The CDR3 has 14 amino acids. Germline V CDR1 and CDR2: SEHNR, FQNEAQ (reference sequence). The V end lost 2 bases, the J end lost 3 bases, and 11 bases lay between the germline ends. As DNA, the CDR3 is TGTGCCAGCAGCTTATCGAGCGCCTACTACGAGCAGTACTTC. As protein: CASSLSSAYYEQYF.

The table lists this clonotype with many counts. V gene TRBV9 combines with J gene TRBJ2-1, with 10 bases matching TRBD2. From germline, CDR1 is SGDLS and CDR2 YYNGEE. The CDR3 loop spans 15 amino acids. J gave up 7 bases and V 3 bases, and 7 bases lay outside the gene matches. CDR3 region: CASSGSGRAMNEQFF. In DNA form, the CDR3 reads TGTGCCAGCAGCGGAAGCGGGAGGGCCATGAATGAGCAGTTCTTC.

This chain uses TRBV7-9 with TRBJ2-7; D may be TRBD2 (6 bases). CDR3 size: 15 residues. Germline assignment: CDR1 SEHNR and CDR2 FQNEAQ (reference sequence). The V and J ends lost 7 bases and 3 bases respectively, with 19 bases between them. The CDR3 region is CASTWDGGKGYEQYF. The DNA for the CDR3 is TGTGCCAGCACTTGGGACGGGGGAAAGGGCTACGAGCAGTACTTC. Combining the CDR3 with reference TRBV7-9 and TRBJ2-7 gives the whole variable domain DTGVSQNPRHKITKRGQNVTFRCDPISEHNRLYWYRQTLGQGPEFLTYFQNEAQLEKSRLLSDRFSAERPKGSFSTLEIQRTEQGDSAMYLCASTWDGGKGYEQYFGPGTRLTVT.

This sequence joins TRBV19 and TRBJ2-3; TRBD1 matches at 9 bases. After removal of 5 bases from V and 3 bases from J, the junction contained 9 bases not matched to a gene. The CDR3 sequence is 16 residues long. CDR1 and CDR2 (germline): LNHDA, SQIVND (reference sequence). CDR3 region: CASSLRTGASTDTQYF. CDR3 nucleotide sequence: TGTGCCAGTAGTCTAAGGACAGGGGCATCAACAGATACGCAGTATTTT.

The chain combines TRBV5-1 with TRBJ2-7, with D tentatively TRBD2 (5 bases). The CDR3 runs to 15 residues. V shed 4 bases and J shed 5 bases, with 19 bases lying between them. From germline, CDR1 is SGHRS and CDR2 YFSETQ. In nucleotides, the CDR3 is TGCGCCAGCAGCCCTACGCCGGGGTCGAGGCACGAGCAGTACTTC. Protein: CASSPTPGSRHEQYF.

This clonotype was seen ten or more times. V gene TRBV19 combines with J gene TRBJ2-5, with TRBD2 matching 11 bases. Germline CDR1 and CDR2: LNHDA and SQIVND (reference sequence). CDR3 length: 16 residues. Trimming cost V 2 bases and J 4 bases; bases outside gene matches: 6. The CDR3, as DNA: TGTGCCAGTAGTATACTAGCGGGAGGCCGTGGAGAGACCCAGTACTTC. It yields the protein CASSILAGGRGETQYF.